The 12 T cell receptor beta chains in this list originate from one sample, sequenced in a study of circulating and synovial CD4+ cells in juvenile arthritis. Sequencing was performed with immunoSEQ multiplex PCR; in TCRdb, only in-frame clones are kept and a portion is missing. The table has around 3,000 clones, more than 70% seen once. The specimen sequenced was CD4+ T cells from synovial fluid. Receptors originate from a human donor with juvenile idiopathic arthritis.

The genes are TRBV6-1 and TRBJ2-5; D is perhaps TRBD2 (6 bases). CDR3 length equals 13 residues. CDR1 is MNHNS, CDR2 SASEGT, per germline. The V gene lost 7 bases and the J gene lost 4 bases, with 13 bases spanning the gap. CDR3 amino acids: CASNWGERETQYF. The CDR3 DNA is TGTGCCAGCAATTGGGGGGAACGAGAGACCCAGTACTTC.

The chain links TRBV2 to TRBJ2-1; TRBD2 agrees at 9 bases. The CDR3 is made up of 15 amino acids. The germline V gene encodes CDR1 SNHLY and CDR2 FYNNEI. With 8 bases clipped from V and 7 bases from J, the junction kept 12 bases outside the gene matches. CDR3 region: CASGGASGKFNEQFF. The CDR3 DNA follows: TGTGCCAGCGGTGGGGCTAGCGGGAAGTTTAATGAGCAGTTCTTC.

CDR3 coding DNA: TGTGCCAGCTCACCACCAACGGACAGGGGAAAACTGTTTTTT. Translating gives CASSPPTDRGKLFF. The gene calls are TRBV18 and TRBJ1-4; 9 bases fit TRBD1. This CDR3 has 14 residues. CDR1 and CDR2 from the germline V gene are KGHSH and LQKENI. J lost 10 bases, V lost 0 bases, and 3 bases had no gene match.

The chain uses TRBV5-1 and TRBJ2-2; TRBD1 matches 9 bases. Germline CDR1 is SGHRS and CDR2 is YFSETQ. The junction had 8 bases not matched to a gene; V was cut back by 3 bases and J by 5 bases. The CDR3 has 16 amino acids. The CDR3 DNA reads as TGCGCCAGCAGCTCTACAGGGGGCGGAATTACCGGGGAGCTGTTTTTT. It specifies CASSSTGGGITGELFF.

The chain combines TRBV5-1 with TRBJ2-1; TRBD2 matches at 15 bases. Unmatched junction bases numbered 11, after V lost 5 bases and J lost 2 bases. Germline lookup yields CDR1 SGHRS and CDR2 YFSETQ. CDR3 length: 19 residues. The DNA for the CDR3 is TGCGCCAGCAGGATGGGACTAGCGGGAGGACGGGCCCCCTACAATGAGCAGTTCTTC. This translates into CASRMGLAGGRAPYNEQFF.

This sequence joins TRBV10-2 and TRBJ1-5, with 9 nucleotides matching TRBD1. Germline-derived CDR1 and CDR2 are WSHSY and SAAADI. Unmatched junction bases numbered 4, after V lost 9 bases and J lost 4 bases. The CDR3 runs 13 residues. CDR3 amino acids: CASGGTGNQPQHF. In DNA, the CDR3 is TGCGCCAGTGGGGGGACAGGGAATCAGCCCCAGCATTTT.

The genes are TRBV5-5 and TRBJ2-5, with a possible D match to TRBD1 (6 bases). The better agreement between TRBJ2-7 and the DNA end casts doubt on the J call. Per the germline V gene, CDR1 is SGHKS and CDR2 is YYEKEE (reference sequence). This CDR3 region has 15 residues. The CDR3 coding sequence is TGTGCCAGCAGCTCAGGGGCCATGCCAACGTACGAGCAGTACTTC. Translated: CASSSGAMPTYEQYF.

J is TRBJ1-3 and V is TRBV5-5; D is unclear. CDR3 length equals 16 residues. Germline CDR1 reads SGHKS; CDR2 reads YYEKEE (reference sequence). V lost 7 bases, J lost 0 bases, and 17 bases lay in between. This CDR3 is CASGPYPGTSGNTIYF. Written as DNA, the CDR3 is TGTGCCAGCGGGCCATACCCAGGAACCTCTGGAAACACCATATATTTT.

J is TRBJ2-5 and V is TRBV5-1; D gene ambiguous. The V gene lost 0 bases and the J gene lost 5 bases, with 8 bases spanning the gap. The germline V gene encodes CDR1 SGHRS and CDR2 YFSETQ. The CDR3 has 13 amino acids. CDR3 loop: CASSLGSSETQYF. In nucleotides, the CDR3 is TGCGCCAGCAGCTTGGGTAGCTCGGAGACCCAGTACTTC.

V usage is TRBV28 and J usage is TRBJ1-2, with D possibly matching TRBD1 (5 bases). This CDR3 has 14 residues. V lost 7 bases, J lost 8 bases, and 20 bases lay in between. In germline, CDR1 is MDHEN, CDR2 SYDVKM. Here the CDR3 DNA reads TGTGCCAGCACCATAAAGTGGCAGGGCAACGGCTACACCTTC. It yields the protein CASTIKWQGNGYTF.

In this sample, this clone turned up once. The chain is built from TRBV20-1 and TRBJ2-7; TRBD1 matches 7 bases. Per the germline V gene, CDR1 is DFQATT and CDR2 is SNEGSKA (reference sequence). Trimming at V came to 5 bases and at J to 6 bases, leaving 1 base not matched to a gene. The CDR3 length is 10 residues. CDR3 sequence: CSADRAEQYF. The CDR3 region has the DNA TGCAGTGCTGACAGGGCCGAGCAGTACTTC.

V usage is TRBV7-2 and J usage is TRBJ2-1; 9 bases agree with TRBD2. The CDR3 runs to 14 residues. The junction had 8 bases not matched to a gene; V was cut back by 5 bases and J by 9 bases. Germline CDR1 is SGHTA and CDR2 is FQGNSA. The DNA for the CDR3 is TGTGCCAGCAGCCCCGGGACTAGCTTGGGTGAGCAGTTCTTC. Protein: CASSPGTSLGEQFF.